Below are 14 T cell receptor beta chains sequenced from a single sample in a study of read filtering for tumor transcriptome and immune sequencing (TCRdb year 2020). Sequencing relied on an Illumina HiSeq 4000. The Immunoverse kit was used to build TCR libraries from roughly 370 ng RNA, with molecular barcoded adaptors covering alpha/delta and beta/gamma chains. TCRdb ran its own pipeline on the public reads, namely fastp trimming at Q25 and MiXCR clone calling, and kept in-frame beta chains. Here each entry gathers all rows of one CDR3 protein and keeps the most common genes and DNA. The sample data list 100,000 to 150,000 distinct CDR3 sequences, and approximately 13% of these were observed just once. In total, the top ten clones hold about 8.6% of the sample. Sequencing was performed on a population of CD138-negative cells sorted from bone marrow. In the paper's terms, the cell subset or site label means: bone marrow mononuclear cells depleted of CD138+ plasma/myeloma cells by negative magnetic selection. These receptors came from a donor at least 40 years old with multiple myeloma.

The chain joins TRBV27 to TRBJ2-7, with TRBD1 identical over 10 bases. This CDR3 contains 13 residues. Trimming at V came to 8 bases and at J to 3 bases, leaving 4 bases not matched to a gene. CDR1 MNHEY and CDR2 SMNVEV come from the germline V gene (reference sequence). The CDR3, as DNA: TGTGCCAGCTGCCGGGACAGGGGCTACGAGCAGTACTTC. It yields the protein CASCRDRGYEQYF.

This clonotype was recorded many times. The chain recombines TRBV7-8 with TRBJ2-1, with TRBD2 matching 8 bases. Germline CDR1 and CDR2: SGHVS and FQNEAQ. V dropped 5 bases and J dropped 4; count of bases not matched to a gene: 13. The CDR3 covers 17 residues. The CDR3 reads CASSPWVGREDYNEQFF. CDR3 bases: TGTGCCAGCAGCCCCTGGGTAGGGCGGGAGGATTACAATGAGCAGTTCTTC.

This clonotype showed up many times. The rearrangement links TRBV7-9 to TRBJ2-7; 8 positions agree with TRBD2. The J segment lost 3 bases and the V segment lost 4 bases, leaving 8 bases of the junction unmatched. Germline V gene lookup returns CDR1 SEHNR and CDR2 FQNEAQ (reference sequence). The CDR3 has 15 amino acids. DNA of the CDR3: TGTGCCAGCAGCTCCCCGACTAGCGCCGACTACGAGCAGTACTTC. Protein sequence: CASSSPTSADYEQYF.

In regard to this clonotype: This may stem from a read error, because a much larger clone lies one nucleotide away. This rearrangement joins TRBV20-1 to TRBJ2-1; 8 nucleotides agree with TRBD2. J gave up 2 bases and V 3 bases, and 9 bases lay outside the gene matches. The CDR3 is 16 residues long. Germline CDR1 DFQATT, CDR2 SNEGSKA (reference sequence). The CDR3 bases are TGCAGTGCTAGCCAAAGCGGGGGAGGTCCCTACAATGAGCAGTTCTTC. It is translated as CSASQSGGGPYNEQFF.

This clonotype was recorded at least ten times. The rearrangement uses TRBV20-1 and TRBJ2-1, with D perhaps matching TRBD2 (6 bases). Deletions cut 3 bases from V and 7 bases from J, with 19 bases between. Germline loops: CDR1 DFQATT, CDR2 SNEGSKA (reference sequence). There are 15 residues in the CDR3. The CDR3 sequence is CSARATRRLWNEQFF. The CDR3 DNA reads as TGCAGTGCTAGGGCGACTAGGCGGCTTTGGAATGAGCAGTTCTTC.

This clonotype was recorded at least ten times. The genes are TRBV2 and TRBJ2-1; D might be TRBD1 or TRBD2, each matching 5 bases. Looked up from germline, CDR1 is SNHLY and CDR2 is FYNNEI. Trimming took off 6 bases at V and 0 bases at J, with 12 bases between the two ends. The CDR3 runs 15 residues. The CDR3 DNA sequence: TGTGCCAGCAGACTTGAGGGGAGCTCCTACAATGAGCAGTTCTTC. This gives the protein CASRLEGSSYNEQFF.

This clonotype was recorded many times. The genes are TRBV7-2 and TRBJ2-7; 10 nucleotides match TRBD2. This CDR3 is built from 15 residues. Germline assignment: CDR1 SGHTA and CDR2 FQGNSA. V lost 3 bases, J lost 1 base, and 3 bases stayed unmatched. The CDR3 DNA reads TGTGCCAGCAGCTTGGGGACTAGCGCTTCCTACGAGCAGTACTTC. It yields the protein CASSLGTSASYEQYF.

The table lists this clonotype with many counts. The chain couples TRBV7-2 to TRBJ1-2; D remains ambiguous. CDR3 length equals 13 residues. CDR1 is SGHTA, CDR2 FQGNSA, per germline. Trimming left V 4 bases short and J 2 bases short, with 8 bases between. The CDR3 loop reads CASSSSRNYGYTF. In nucleotides, the CDR3 is TGTGCCAGCAGCTCTTCAAGGAACTATGGCTACACCTTC.

This clonotype occurred many times. The chain has TRBV4-3 and TRBJ2-7, with 7 bases fitting TRBD2. J lost 0 bases, V lost 4 bases, and 6 bases had no gene match. Germline V gene data show CDR1 as LGHNA and CDR2 as YSLEER. This CDR3 region has 15 residues. CDR3 sequence reads: CASSLRGGGSYEQYF. In DNA, the CDR3 is TGCGCCAGCAGCCTCCGGGGCGGGGGCTCCTACGAGCAGTACTTC.

This clonotype was seen ten or more times. The J gene is TRBJ2-4, the V gene TRBV30; 9 bases align to TRBD2. Germline assignment: CDR1 GTSNPN and CDR2 SVGIG (reference sequence). CDR3 size: 14 residues. The J segment lost 8 bases and the V segment lost 7 bases, leaving 12 bases of the junction unmatched. In nucleotides, the CDR3 is TGTGCCTTGACCAAAGCGGGAGGTCACTACATTCAGTACTTC. This gives the protein CALTKAGGHYIQYF.

This clonotype has at least ten counts. The chain carries TRBV27 and TRBJ2-6; unclear D gene. The CDR3 runs to 13 residues. V lost 2 bases to trimming and J lost 4 bases, with 3 bases between them. Germline V gene data show CDR1 as MNHEY and CDR2 as SMNVEV (reference sequence). Written as DNA, the CDR3 is TGTGCCAGCAGTTTAGCCGGGGCCAACGTCCTGACTTTC. Amino acids: CASSLAGANVLTF. The variable domain in full, with the rest retrieved from reference TRBV27 and TRBJ2-6, is EAQVTQNPRYLITVTGKKLTVTCSQNMNHEYMSWYRQDPGLGLRQIYYSMNVEVTDKGDVPEGYKVSRKEKRNFPLILESPSPNQTSLYFCASSLAGANVLTFGAGSRLTVL.

This clonotype was counted at least ten times. The chain is built from TRBV4-3 and TRBJ2-5, with 7 positions matching TRBD1. Germline trimming cut 3 bases from V and 5 bases from J; bases unmatched to any gene: 9. The CDR3 runs 15 residues. The germline CDR1 and CDR2 sequences are LGHNA and YSLEER. The CDR3 loop is CASSQDTGDSETQYF. The CDR3, as DNA: TGCGCCAGCAGCCAGGATACAGGGGATTCGGAGACCCAGTACTTC.

At least ten counts were recorded for this clonotype. V gene TRBV20-1 combines with J gene TRBJ2-1; D might be TRBD1 or TRBD2, each matching 6 bases. The CDR3 totals 13 residues. CDR1 is DFQATT and CDR2 is SNEGSKA in the germline V gene (reference sequence). The ends were cut back, 6 bases at V and 5 bases at J, with 14 bases in the middle. In DNA form, the CDR3 reads TGCAGTGCAATTAAGGGGGGAAACAATGAGCAGTTCTTC. Translation: CSAIKGGNNEQFF.

Many counts were recorded for this clonotype. This likely comes from a read error, as the CDR3 has no conserved phenylalanine or tryptophan at its end. The V gene is TRBV11-2, the J gene TRBJ2-5; 11 nucleotides agree with TRBD2. J was trimmed by 4 bases and V by 5 bases; bases with no gene match: 3. This CDR3 contains 14 residues. Germline CDR1 is SGHAT and CDR2 is FQNNGV. CDR3 nucleotides: TGTGCCAGCAGCCCCGGGACTAGCGGAGAGACCCAGTACTTA. It yields the protein CASSPGTSGETQYL.